The 16 T cell receptor beta chains listed next were all sequenced from one sample in a study of T cells in Graves' hyperthyroidism and ophthalmopathy. What was amplified from RNA transcripts were TCR beta CDR3 regions. The HTBI primer set was used in a first-round RT-PCR of the TCR CDR3. MiXCR was run by TCRdb on the multiplex PCR reads, yielding one entry per CDR3 protein. The data hold hundreds of thousands of distinct CDR3 sequences, with 13% to 15% observed a single time. Sample: blood. These receptors all come from a woman between 45 and 65 years old with Graves' ophthalmopathy.

The chain joins TRBV12-3 or TRBV12-4 to TRBJ1-3; 7 bases fit TRBD1. The length of the CDR3 is 16 residues. The V and J ends lost 7 bases and 0 bases, in that order; junction bases with no gene match: 9. The DNA for the CDR3 is TGTGCCAGCACCCCTTCAGGGGGGAACTCTGGAAACACCATATATTTT. This gives the protein CASTPSGGNSGNTIYF.

This clonotype was seen ten or more times. The chain recombines TRBV15 with TRBJ1-6, with D uncertain. Between the trimmed V and J ends, which lost 1 base and 6 bases, there was a span of 10 bases. The CDR3 contains 15 residues. CDR1 and CDR2 from the germline V gene are LNHNV and YYDKDF (reference sequence). DNA of the CDR3: TGTGCCACCAGCAGAGTGAGGGAGAGTAATTCACCCCTCCACTTT. It codes for CATSRVRESNSPLHF. Supplemented by reference TRBV15 and TRBJ1-6, the full variable domain reads DAMVIQNPRYQVTQFGKPVTLSCSQTLNHNVMYWYQQKSSQAPKLLFHYYDKDFNNEADTPDNFQSRRPNTSFCFLDIRSPGLGDTAMYLCATSRVRESNSPLHFGNGTRLTVT.

This clonotype appeared many times. The V and J genes are TRBV7-2 and TRBJ1-4; 10 bases are a match to TRBD1. Per germline, CDR1 SGHTA and CDR2 FQGNSA. V was pared by 5 bases and J by 10 bases, with 7 bases of the junction left unmatched. The CDR3 is 14 amino acids. The CDR3 sequence: CASSPRQGAGKLFF. CDR3 bases: TGTGCCAGCAGCCCGAGACAGGGGGCAGGAAAACTGTTTTTT.

In its sample, this clonotype was seen many times. The chain carries TRBV12-3 or TRBV12-4 and TRBJ2-7; D unclear. This CDR3 spans 15 amino acids. Trimming left V 5 bases short and J 4 bases short, with 18 bases between. The CDR3: CASSPPTERRYEQYF. CDR3 DNA sequence: TGTGCCAGCAGTCCTCCGACCGAGAGGCGGTACGAGCAGTACTTC.

This clonotype was detected once. The chain uses TRBV6-2 or TRBV6-3 and TRBJ1-2, with 9 bases matching TRBD1. The CDR3 has 14 amino acids. Germline V CDR1 and CDR2: MNHEY, SVGEGT. V shed 5 bases, J shed 7 bases, and the junction held 8 bases outside the gene matches. The CDR3 sequence is CASSGRDRAVGYTF. The CDR3 coding sequence is TGTGCCAGCAGTGGCCGGGACAGGGCTGTTGGCTACACCTTC.

The chain links TRBV27 to TRBJ1-5; D unresolved. The CDR3 covers 13 residues. CDR1 and CDR2 (germline): MNHEY, SMNVEV (reference sequence). Trimming took 5 bases from V and 7 from J, leaving 12 bases between them. CDR3 sequence (DNA): TGTGCCAGCAGTACTTTCGGACCCCAGCCCCAGCATTTT. Residues: CASSTFGPQPQHF.

This clonotype has a count of ten or more. The gene calls are TRBV18 and TRBJ2-3; D not certain. The V gene's germline CDR1 is KGHSH and CDR2 LQKENI. The CDR3 has 16 amino acids. Trimming stripped 2 bases from V and 2 bases from J, with 14 bases between. CDR3 nucleotides: TGTGCCAGCTCACCAGTCCCTTTGACGTACACAGATACGCAGTATTTT. Protein: CASSPVPLTYTDTQYF.

This clonotype was recorded many times. For the CDR3, the DNA is TGTGCCAGCAGCCTAACAACAGGGGGCAATCAGCCCCAGCATTTT. Encoded protein: CASSLTTGGNQPQHF. V is TRBV3-1 and J is TRBJ1-5; 7 positions agree with TRBD1. V trimming: 4 bases; J trimming: 2 bases; junction bases outside the gene matches: 5. Germline CDR1 is LGHDT and CDR2 is YNNKEL (reference sequence). This CDR3 has 15 residues.

J is TRBJ2-4 and V is TRBV11-2, with D tentatively TRBD1 or TRBD2 (5 bases each). The CDR3 covers 17 residues. Germline V CDR1 and CDR2: SGHAT, FQNNGV. Trimming removed 5 bases from V and 0 bases from J, with 17 bases in between. The CDR3 region is CASSLDILALAKNIQYF. The DNA of the CDR3 is TGTGCCAGCAGCCTGGACATCCTAGCCTTAGCCAAAAACATTCAGTACTTC.

The table lists this clonotype with a count of one. A much larger clone differs from this one at a single base, so this may be a read error. The V gene is TRBV15, the J gene TRBJ2-3; 13 nucleotides line up with TRBD2. Germline trimming cut 5 bases from V and 6 bases from J; bases unmatched to any gene: 5. The V gene's germline CDR1 is LNHNV and CDR2 YYDKDF (reference sequence). This CDR3 contains 15 residues. CDR3: CATSGLAGVVDTQYF. In DNA, the CDR3 is TGTGCCACCAGCGGACTAGCGGGAGTGGTGGATACGCAGTATTTT.

Only a few counts were recorded for this clonotype. The J gene is TRBJ1-2, the V gene TRBV27; D possibly corresponds to TRBD1 (6 bases). The CDR3 extends over 14 amino acids. Deletions cut 5 bases from V and 3 bases from J, with 13 bases between. Per germline, CDR1 MNHEY and CDR2 SMNVEV (reference sequence). The CDR3 protein is CASSTQGGHYGYTF. The CDR3 DNA reads TGTGCCAGCAGTACACAGGGAGGGCACTATGGCTACACCTTC.

This clonotype has at least ten counts. J is TRBJ1-2 and V is TRBV11-3, with 10 bases fitting TRBD1. CDR1 is SGHNT, CDR2 YENEEA, per germline. Trimming removed 0 bases from V and 9 bases from J; junction bases left unmatched: 4. The CDR3 is made up of 14 amino acids. The CDR3: CASSLDRTGGRYTF. DNA of the CDR3: TGTGCCAGCAGCTTAGATCGGACAGGGGGACGCTACACCTTC.

This clonotype was counted a few times. Since no conserved phenylalanine or tryptophan closes the CDR3, a read error is the likely cause. The chain has TRBV2 and TRBJ1-2; tentative D call: TRBD1 (6 bases). This CDR3 comprises 13 residues. V lost 8 bases to trimming and J lost 2 bases, with 12 bases between them. Per germline, CDR1 SNHLY and CDR2 FYNNEI. CDR3 nucleotides: TGTGCCAGCCAGAGGACAGTAAACTATGGCTACACCTCC. This gives the protein CASQRTVNYGYTS.

This clonotype was recorded many times. The rearrangement uses TRBV7-8 and TRBJ2-7; D might be TRBD1 or TRBD2, each matching 5 bases. The CDR3 runs to 16 residues. Trimming took off 2 bases at V and 0 bases at J, with 14 bases between the two ends. Germline loops: CDR1 SGHVS, CDR2 FQNEAQ. This CDR3 reads CASSLKFLGVSYEQYF. In DNA, the CDR3 is TGTGCCAGCAGCTTAAAATTTCTGGGGGTCTCCTACGAGCAGTACTTC.

This clonotype occurred many times. The chain uses TRBV3-1 and TRBJ2-7; D perhaps matches TRBD2 (5 bases). The length of the CDR3 is 15 residues. Germline CDR1 is LGHDT and CDR2 is YNNKEL (reference sequence). With 2 bases removed from V and 2 bases from J, the gap between germline ends came to 13 bases. The CDR3: CASSQREVYPYEQYF. CDR3 coding DNA: TGTGCCAGCAGCCAACGGGAAGTGTATCCCTACGAGCAGTACTTC.

This clonotype was picked up a small number of times. The genes are TRBV7-8 and TRBJ2-3; D not resolved. Trimming shortened V by 2 bases and J by 2 bases, and 8 bases separated the two germline ends. In germline, CDR1 is SGHVS, CDR2 FQNEAQ. The CDR3 runs 14 residues. CDR3 sequence: CASSLSLYTDTQYF. DNA of the CDR3: TGTGCCAGCAGCTTATCTTTGTACACAGATACGCAGTATTTT.